The 5 T cell receptor beta chains in this list originate from one sample, sequenced in a study of early stage breast cancer tumors. TCRdb's copy holds only in-frame clones and misses some; the assay was immunoSEQ multiplex PCR. Altogether thousands of clones are present, 50% to 75% being singletons, with the ten largest covering roughly 14%. The sequenced sample consisted of normal breast tissue next to the tumor. All receptors come from a person aged 45-60 years with breast cancer.

This clone occurred a few times. The gene calls are TRBV5-6 and TRBJ1-2; possibly TRBD1 for D (5 bases). Germline V CDR1 and CDR2: SGHDT, YYEEEE. The CDR3 is made up of 14 amino acids. V lost 2 bases, J lost 4 bases, and 12 bases lay in between. This CDR3 is CASSFWEGTYGYTF. The CDR3 bases are TGTGCCAGCAGCTTTTGGGAGGGGACCTATGGCTACACCTTC.

This clone was counted only a few times. J is TRBJ1-5 and V is TRBV2; D gene unclear. Germline-derived CDR1 and CDR2 are SNHLY and FYNNEI. There are 13 residues in the CDR3. V lost 10 bases, J lost 4 bases, and 14 bases lay in between. The CDR3 spells CATNPDGNQPQHF. DNA for the CDR3: TGTGCCACCAATCCGGACGGAAATCAGCCCCAGCATTTT.

This clone appeared a single time. The V and J genes are TRBV11-2 and TRBJ1-4; no clear D. CDR1 is SGHAT, CDR2 FQNNGV, per germline. V gave up 2 bases and J gave up 3 bases, with 13 bases separating them. The CDR3 has 16 amino acids. The DNA of the CDR3 is TGTGCCAGCAGCTTATCCCCCCGGGTACCTAATGAAAAACTGTTTTTT. Translation gives CASSLSPRVPNEKLFF.

The gene calls are TRBV7-3 and TRBJ2-1, with 9 bases fitting TRBD2. The CDR3 spans 13 residues. J lost 15 bases, V lost 2 bases, and 8 bases had no gene match. Germline V lookup: CDR1 SGHTA, CDR2 FQGTGA. The DNA for the CDR3 is TGTGCCAGCAGCTTAGGGACTAGCAATAAGGCGTTCTTC. As protein: CASSLGTSNKAFF.

This chain connects TRBV14 to TRBJ1-2, with D tentatively TRBD1 (5 bases). The V gene lost 2 bases and the J gene lost 0 bases, with 13 bases spanning the gap. Germline V gene sequence: CDR1 SGHDN, CDR2 FVKESK. The length of the CDR3 is 16 residues. The CDR3 bases are TGTGCCAGCAGCCAATCCCTTGGGGGAGCTAACTATGGCTACACCTTC. Amino acids: CASSQSLGGANYGYTF. Together with reference TRBV14 and TRBJ1-2, the CDR3 gives the full variable domain: EAGVTQFPSHSVIEKGQTVTLRCDPISGHDNLYWYRRVMGKEIKFLLHFVKESKQDESGMPNNRFLAERTGGTYSTLKVQPAELEDSGVYFCASSQSLGGANYGYTFGSGTRLTVV.